The present T cell receptor beta chain was sequenced within a study of OX40 agonist ivuxolimab in advanced cancers. Study details: Every patient in dose escalation had hepatocellular carcinoma, melanoma, renal cell or head and neck cancer.

The assay was immunoSEQ multiplex PCR, and TCRdb's table has in-frame clones only and misses some. The sample includes tens of thousands of clones, roughly 86% of them seen just once. Germline V CDR1 and CDR2: SGDLS, YYNGEE. This CDR3 has 13 residues. Trimming cost V 4 bases and J 1 base, with 5 bases left between them. Only one count was recorded for this clone. Its antigen is unknown. General observations from the study: Some patients without response likewise showed low normalized clonal expansion. Among patients with partial responses at 0.1-3.0 mg/kg, clonal expansion was among the lowest.

This specimen was CD4+ or CD8+ T cells sorted from blood, taken in a trial of the OX40 agonist ivuxolimab. This sequence originates from an adult with an advanced solid tumor such as melanoma, head and neck, liver or kidney cancer. The chain uses TRBV9 and TRBJ2-2; weak D call: TRBD1 (5 bases). The CDR3 reads CASSQGNTGELFF. DNA of the CDR3: TGTGCCAGCAGCCAGGGGAACACCGGGGAGCTGTTTTTT.